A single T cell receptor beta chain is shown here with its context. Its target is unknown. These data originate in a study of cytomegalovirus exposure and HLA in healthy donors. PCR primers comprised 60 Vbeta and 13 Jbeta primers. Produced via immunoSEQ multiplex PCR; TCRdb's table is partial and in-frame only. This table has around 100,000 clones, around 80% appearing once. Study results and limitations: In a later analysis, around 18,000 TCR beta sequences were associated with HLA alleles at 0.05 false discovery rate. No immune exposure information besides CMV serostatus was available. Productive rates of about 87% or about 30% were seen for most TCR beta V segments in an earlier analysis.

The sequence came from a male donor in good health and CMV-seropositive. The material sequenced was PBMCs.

CDR3 sequence (DNA): TGTGCCAGCAGTTATGGCTGGGTTCAGGGGTCCTACGAGCAGTACTTC. This codes for CASSYGWVQGSYEQYF. V gene TRBV6-5 combines with J gene TRBJ2-7; D may be TRBD1 (6 bases). The CDR3 runs to 16 residues. Germline V gives CDR1 MNHEY, CDR2 SVGAGI. V lost 3 bases and J lost 1, with 16 bases in between.